This paragraph reports one T cell receptor (beta chain). Its antigen remains unidentified. Over chemoradiotherapy, repertoires were sampled more than once. Germline-derived CDR1 and CDR2 are SGHTA and FQGNSA. Unmatched junction bases numbered 10, after V lost 5 bases and J lost 5 bases. CDR3 length: 16 amino acids. Method: immunoSEQ multiplex PCR; TCRdb's copy keeps in-frame clones and lacks some. The sample holds just under 450 clones, around nine tenths seen once. The sample originates from a study of chemoradiotherapy in HPV16-positive cancers. Study as a whole: Functional T-cell assays on two HPV16-positive patients' cells defined candidate HPV-specific clones and common TCR motifs. Study-wide points: The functional HPV-specific definition rests on just two HPV16-positive patients. Candidate HPV-specific clones and E7-related TCR motifs grew in tumor during treatment.

The sample consisted of tumor tissue, taken from a patient who underwent chemoradiotherapy. The chain is built from TRBV7-2 and TRBJ2-7, with TRBD2 matching over 12 bases. This sequence originates from a human donor with HPV-associated anogenital cancer. CDR3 loop: CASSLQTSGRLDEQYF. CDR3 coding DNA: TGTGCCAGCAGCCTACAGACTAGCGGGAGACTCGACGAGCAGTACTTC.